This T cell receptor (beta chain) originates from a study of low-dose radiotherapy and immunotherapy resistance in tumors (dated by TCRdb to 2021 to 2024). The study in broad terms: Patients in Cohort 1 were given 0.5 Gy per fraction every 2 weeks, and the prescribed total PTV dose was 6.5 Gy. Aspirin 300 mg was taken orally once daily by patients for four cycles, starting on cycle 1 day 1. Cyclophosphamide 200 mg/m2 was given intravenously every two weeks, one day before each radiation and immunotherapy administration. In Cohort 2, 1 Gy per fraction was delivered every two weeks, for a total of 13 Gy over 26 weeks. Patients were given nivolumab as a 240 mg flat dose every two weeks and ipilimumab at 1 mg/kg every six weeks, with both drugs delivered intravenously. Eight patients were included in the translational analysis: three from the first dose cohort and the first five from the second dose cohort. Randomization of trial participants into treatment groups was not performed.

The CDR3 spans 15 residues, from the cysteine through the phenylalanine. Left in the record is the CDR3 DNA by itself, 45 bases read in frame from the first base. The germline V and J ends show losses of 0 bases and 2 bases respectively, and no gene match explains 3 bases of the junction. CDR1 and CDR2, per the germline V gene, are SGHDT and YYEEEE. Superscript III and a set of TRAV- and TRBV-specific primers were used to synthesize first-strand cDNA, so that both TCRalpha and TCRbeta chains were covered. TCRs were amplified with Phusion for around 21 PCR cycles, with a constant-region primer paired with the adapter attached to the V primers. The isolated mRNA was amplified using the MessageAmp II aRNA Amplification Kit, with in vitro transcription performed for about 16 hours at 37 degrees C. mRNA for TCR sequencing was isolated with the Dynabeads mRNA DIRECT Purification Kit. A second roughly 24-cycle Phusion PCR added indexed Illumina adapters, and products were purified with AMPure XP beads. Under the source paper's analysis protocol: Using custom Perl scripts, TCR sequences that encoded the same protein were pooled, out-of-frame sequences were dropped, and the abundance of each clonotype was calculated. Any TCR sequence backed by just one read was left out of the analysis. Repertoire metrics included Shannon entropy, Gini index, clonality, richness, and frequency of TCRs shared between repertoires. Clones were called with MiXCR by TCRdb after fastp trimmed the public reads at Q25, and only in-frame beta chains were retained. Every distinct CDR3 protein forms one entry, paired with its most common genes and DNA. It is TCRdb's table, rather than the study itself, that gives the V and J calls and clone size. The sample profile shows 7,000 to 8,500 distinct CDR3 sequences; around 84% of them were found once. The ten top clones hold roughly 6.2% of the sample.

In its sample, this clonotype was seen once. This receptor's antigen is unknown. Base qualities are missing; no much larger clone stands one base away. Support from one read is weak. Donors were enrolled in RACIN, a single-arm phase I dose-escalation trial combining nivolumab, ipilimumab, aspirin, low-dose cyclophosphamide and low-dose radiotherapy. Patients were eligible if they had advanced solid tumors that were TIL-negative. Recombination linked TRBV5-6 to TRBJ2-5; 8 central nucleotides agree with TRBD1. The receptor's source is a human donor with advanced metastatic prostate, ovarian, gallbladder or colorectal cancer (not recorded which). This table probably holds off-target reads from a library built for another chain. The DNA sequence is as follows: TGTGCCAGCAGCTTGGACAGGGGGTGGCAAGAGACCCAGTACTTC. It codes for CASSLDRGWQETQYF.